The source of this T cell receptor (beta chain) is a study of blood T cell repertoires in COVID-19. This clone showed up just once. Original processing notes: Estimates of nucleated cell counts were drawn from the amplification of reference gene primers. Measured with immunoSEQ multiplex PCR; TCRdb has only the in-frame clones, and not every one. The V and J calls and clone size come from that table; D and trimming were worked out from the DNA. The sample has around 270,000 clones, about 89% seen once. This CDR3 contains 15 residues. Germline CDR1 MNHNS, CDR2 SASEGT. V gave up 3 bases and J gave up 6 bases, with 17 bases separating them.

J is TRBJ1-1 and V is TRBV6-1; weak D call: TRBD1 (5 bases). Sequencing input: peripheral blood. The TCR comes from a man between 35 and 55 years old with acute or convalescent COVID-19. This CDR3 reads CASSDPRRGRAEAFF. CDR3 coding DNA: TGTGCCAGCAGTGACCCCCGAAGGGGTCGGGCTGAAGCTTTCTTT.